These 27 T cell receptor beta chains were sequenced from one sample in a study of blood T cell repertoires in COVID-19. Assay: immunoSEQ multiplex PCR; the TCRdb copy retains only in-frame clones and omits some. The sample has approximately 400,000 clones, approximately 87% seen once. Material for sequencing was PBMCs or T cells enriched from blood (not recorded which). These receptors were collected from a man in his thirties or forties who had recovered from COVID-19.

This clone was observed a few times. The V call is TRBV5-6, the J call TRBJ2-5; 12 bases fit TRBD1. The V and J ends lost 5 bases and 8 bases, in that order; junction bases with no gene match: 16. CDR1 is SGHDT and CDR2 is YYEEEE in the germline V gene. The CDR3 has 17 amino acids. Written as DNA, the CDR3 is TGTGCCAGCAGGCCTTATACGCTGGGACAGGGGGCGAATACCCAGTACTTC. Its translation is CASRPYTLGQGANTQYF. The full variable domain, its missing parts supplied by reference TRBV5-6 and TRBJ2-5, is DAGVTQSPTHLIKTRGQQVTLRCSPKSGHDTVSWYQQALGQGPQFIFQYYEEEERQRGNFPDRFSGHQFPNYSSELNVNALLLGDSALYLCASRPYTLGQGANTQYFGPGTRLLVL.

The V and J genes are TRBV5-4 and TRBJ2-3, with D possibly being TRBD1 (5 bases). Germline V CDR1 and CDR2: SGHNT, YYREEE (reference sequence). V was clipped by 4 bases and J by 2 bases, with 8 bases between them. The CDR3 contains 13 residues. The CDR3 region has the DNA TGTGCCAGCAGCCTGACAGACACAGATACGCAGTATTTT. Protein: CASSLTDTDTQYF.

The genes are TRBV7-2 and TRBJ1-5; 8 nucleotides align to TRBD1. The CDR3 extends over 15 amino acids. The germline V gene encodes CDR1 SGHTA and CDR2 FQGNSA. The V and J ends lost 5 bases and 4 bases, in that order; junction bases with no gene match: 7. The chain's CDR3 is CASSQDRGVNQPQHF. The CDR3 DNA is TGTGCCAGCAGCCAAGACAGGGGAGTGAATCAGCCCCAGCATTTT.

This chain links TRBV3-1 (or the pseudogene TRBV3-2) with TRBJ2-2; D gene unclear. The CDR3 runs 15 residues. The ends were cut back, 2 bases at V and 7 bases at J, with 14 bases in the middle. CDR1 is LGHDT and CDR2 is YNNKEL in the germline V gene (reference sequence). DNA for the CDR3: TGTGCCAGCAGCCAAAATGGCAGGCTTGGCGGGGAGCTGTTTTTT. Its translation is CASSQNGRLGGELFF.

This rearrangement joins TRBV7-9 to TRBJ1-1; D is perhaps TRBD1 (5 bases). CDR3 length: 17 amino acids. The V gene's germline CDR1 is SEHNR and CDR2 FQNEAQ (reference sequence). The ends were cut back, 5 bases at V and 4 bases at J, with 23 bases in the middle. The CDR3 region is CASSIGETPQMVTEAFF. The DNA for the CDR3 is TGTGCCAGCAGCATAGGGGAGACTCCACAGATGGTCACTGAAGCTTTCTTT. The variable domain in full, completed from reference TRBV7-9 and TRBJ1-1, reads DTGVSQNPRHKITKRGQNVTFRCDPISEHNRLYWYRQTLGQGPEFLTYFQNEAQLEKSRLLSDRFSAERPKGSFSTLEIQRTEQGDSAMYLCASSIGETPQMVTEAFFGQGTRLTVV.

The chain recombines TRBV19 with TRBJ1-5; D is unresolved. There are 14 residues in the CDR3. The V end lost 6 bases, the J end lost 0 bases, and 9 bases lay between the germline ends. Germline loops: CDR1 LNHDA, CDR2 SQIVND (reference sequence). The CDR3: CASRWQNSNQPQHF. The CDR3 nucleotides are TGTGCCAGTAGGTGGCAAAATAGCAATCAGCCCCAGCATTTT.

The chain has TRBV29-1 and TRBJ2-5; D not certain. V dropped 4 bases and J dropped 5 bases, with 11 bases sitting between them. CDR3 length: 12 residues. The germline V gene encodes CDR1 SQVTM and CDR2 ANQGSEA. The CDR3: CSVAGFSETQYF. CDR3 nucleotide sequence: TGCAGCGTTGCAGGCTTTTCGGAGACCCAGTACTTC.

For the CDR3, the DNA is TGTGCCAGCAGCCGCTCGGATCAGGTTCGTGGAAACACCATATATTTT. Translated: CASSRSDQVRGNTIYF. V usage is TRBV3-1 (or the pseudogene TRBV3-2) and J usage is TRBJ1-3; D remains ambiguous. Per the germline V gene, CDR1 is LGHDT and CDR2 is YNNKEL (reference sequence). Between the trimmed V and J ends, which lost 4 bases and 3 bases, there was a span of 16 bases. The CDR3 is made up of 16 amino acids.

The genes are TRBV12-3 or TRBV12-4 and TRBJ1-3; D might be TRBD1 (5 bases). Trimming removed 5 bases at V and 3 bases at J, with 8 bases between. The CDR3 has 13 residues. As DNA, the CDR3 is TGTGCCAGCAGTCCGCAGGGTGGAAACACCATATATTTT. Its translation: CASSPQGGNTIYF.

The CDR3: CASSPRAGPDNEKLFF. In DNA, the CDR3 is TGTGCCAGCAGCCCACGTGCAGGCCCAGATAATGAAAAACTGTTTTTT. The chain carries TRBV7-6 and TRBJ1-4; D gene uncertain. The CDR3 runs to 16 residues. Germline CDR1 and CDR2: SGHVS and FNYEAQ. The V end was cut by 5 bases, the J end by 4 bases, with 17 bases between.

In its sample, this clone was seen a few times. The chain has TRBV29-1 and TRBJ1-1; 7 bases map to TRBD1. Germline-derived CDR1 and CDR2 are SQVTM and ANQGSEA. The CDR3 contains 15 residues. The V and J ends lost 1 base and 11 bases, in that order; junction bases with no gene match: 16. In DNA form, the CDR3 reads TGCAGCGTTGAAGGCTTGAGGGACAGCGGCCTGTGGGCTTTCTTT. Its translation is CSVEGLRDSGLWAFF.

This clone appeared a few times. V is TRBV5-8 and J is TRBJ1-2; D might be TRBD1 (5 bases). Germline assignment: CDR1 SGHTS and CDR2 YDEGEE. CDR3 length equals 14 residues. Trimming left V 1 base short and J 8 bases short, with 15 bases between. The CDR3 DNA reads TGTGCCAGCAGCTTGATCGTAGCGGGGGTCGGCTACACCTTC. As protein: CASSLIVAGVGYTF.

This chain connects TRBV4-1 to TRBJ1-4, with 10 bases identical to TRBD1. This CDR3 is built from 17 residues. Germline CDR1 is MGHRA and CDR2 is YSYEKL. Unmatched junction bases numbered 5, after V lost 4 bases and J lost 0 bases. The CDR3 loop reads CASSRRDRGATNEKLFF. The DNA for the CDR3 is TGCGCCAGCAGCCGCCGGGACAGGGGAGCAACTAATGAAAAACTGTTTTTT.

DNA of the CDR3: TGTGCCAGCAGCCCTAGCGGGGGAAGAGATACGCAGTATTTT. It translates to CASSPSGGRDTQYF. The chain has TRBV7-9 and TRBJ2-3; 10 bases match TRBD2. The CDR3 contains 14 residues. Germline CDR1 SEHNR, CDR2 FQNEAQ (reference sequence). V shed 5 bases, J shed 5 bases, and the junction held 4 bases outside the gene matches.

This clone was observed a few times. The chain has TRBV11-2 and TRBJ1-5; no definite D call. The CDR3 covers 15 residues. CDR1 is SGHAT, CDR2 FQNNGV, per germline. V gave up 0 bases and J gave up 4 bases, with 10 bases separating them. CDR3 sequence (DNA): TGTGCCAGCAGCTTAGACCCGGGAGGAAATCAGCCCCAGCATTTT. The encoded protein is CASSLDPGGNQPQHF.

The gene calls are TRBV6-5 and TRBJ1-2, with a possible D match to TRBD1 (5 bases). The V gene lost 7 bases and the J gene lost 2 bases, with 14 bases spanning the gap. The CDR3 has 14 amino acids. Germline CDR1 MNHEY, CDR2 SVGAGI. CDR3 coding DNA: TGTGCCAGCAAAAGTACACGGGGGAACTATGGCTACACCTTC. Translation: CASKSTRGNYGYTF.

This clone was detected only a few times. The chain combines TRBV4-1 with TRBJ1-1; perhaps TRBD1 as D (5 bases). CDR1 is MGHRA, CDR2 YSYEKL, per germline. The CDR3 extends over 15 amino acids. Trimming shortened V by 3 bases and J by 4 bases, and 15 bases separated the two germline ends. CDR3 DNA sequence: TGCGCCAGCAGCCACCTTGGCGGGGCGCCCACTGAAGCTTTCTTT. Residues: CASSHLGGAPTEAFF.

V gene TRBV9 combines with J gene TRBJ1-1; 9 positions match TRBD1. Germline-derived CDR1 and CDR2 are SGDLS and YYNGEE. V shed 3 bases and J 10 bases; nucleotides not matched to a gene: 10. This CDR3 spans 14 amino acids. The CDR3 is CASSAAGTGSVAFF. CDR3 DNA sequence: TGTGCCAGCAGCGCGGCCGGGACAGGGTCGGTAGCTTTCTTT.

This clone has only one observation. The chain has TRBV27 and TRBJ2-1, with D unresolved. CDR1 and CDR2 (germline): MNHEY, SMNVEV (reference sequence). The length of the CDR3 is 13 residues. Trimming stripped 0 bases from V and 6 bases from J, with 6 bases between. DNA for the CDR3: TGTGCCAGCAGTTTATCTTCAGTCAATGAGCAGTTCTTC. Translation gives CASSLSSVNEQFF.

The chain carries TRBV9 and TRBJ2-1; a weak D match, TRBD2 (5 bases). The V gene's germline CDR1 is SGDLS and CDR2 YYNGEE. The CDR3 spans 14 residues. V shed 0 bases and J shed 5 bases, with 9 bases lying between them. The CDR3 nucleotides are TGTGCCAGCAGCGTAGACCCGGGAAACAATGAGCAGTTCTTC. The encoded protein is CASSVDPGNNEQFF.

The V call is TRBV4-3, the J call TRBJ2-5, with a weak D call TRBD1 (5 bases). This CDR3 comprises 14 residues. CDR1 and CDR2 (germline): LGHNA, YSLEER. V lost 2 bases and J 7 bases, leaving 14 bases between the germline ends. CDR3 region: CASSQFRGSGTQYF. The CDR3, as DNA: TGCGCCAGCAGCCAATTTAGGGGATCGGGGACCCAGTACTTC.

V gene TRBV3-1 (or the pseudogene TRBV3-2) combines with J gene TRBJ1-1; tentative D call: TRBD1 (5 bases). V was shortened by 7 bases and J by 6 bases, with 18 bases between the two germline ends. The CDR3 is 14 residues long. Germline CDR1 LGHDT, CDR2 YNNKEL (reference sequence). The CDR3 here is CASTGRSGRAEAFF. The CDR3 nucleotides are TGTGCCAGCACCGGCCGCTCAGGGAGGGCTGAAGCTTTCTTT.

Here the CDR3 reads CASSKTGVDEKLFF. CDR3 bases: TGTGCCAGCAGCAAGACAGGCGTTGATGAAAAACTGTTTTTT. The rearrangement joins TRBV25-1 to TRBJ1-4, with D possibly being TRBD1 (6 bases). The CDR3 contains 14 residues. Trimming removed 6 bases at V and 6 bases at J, with 14 bases between. Germline CDR1 reads MGHDK; CDR2 reads SYGVNS.

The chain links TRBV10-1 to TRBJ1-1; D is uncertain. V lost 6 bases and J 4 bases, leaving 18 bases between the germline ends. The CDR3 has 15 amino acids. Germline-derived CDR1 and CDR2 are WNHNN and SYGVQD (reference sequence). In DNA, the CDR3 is TGCGCCAGCAGCGGGGATCAGGTGATGGGCACTGAAGCTTTCTTT. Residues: CASSGDQVMGTEAFF.

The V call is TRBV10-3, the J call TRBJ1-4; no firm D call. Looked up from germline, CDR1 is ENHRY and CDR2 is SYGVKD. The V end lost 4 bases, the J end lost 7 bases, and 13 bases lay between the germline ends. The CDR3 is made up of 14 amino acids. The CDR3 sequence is CAISVGLAGEKLFF. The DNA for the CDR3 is TGTGCCATCAGTGTGGGTCTTGCGGGTGAAAAACTGTTTTTT.

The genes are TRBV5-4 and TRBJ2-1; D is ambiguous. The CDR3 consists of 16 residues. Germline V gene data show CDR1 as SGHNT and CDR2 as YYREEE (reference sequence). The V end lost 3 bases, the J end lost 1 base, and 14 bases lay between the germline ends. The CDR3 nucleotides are TGTGCCAGCAGCTCCTCAGCGACGGTTTCCTACAATGAGCAGTTCTTC. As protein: CASSSSATVSYNEQFF.

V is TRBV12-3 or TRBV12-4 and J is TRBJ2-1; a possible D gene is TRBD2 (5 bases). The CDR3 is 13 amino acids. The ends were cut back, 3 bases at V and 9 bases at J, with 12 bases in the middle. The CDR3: CASSFRLLAEQFF. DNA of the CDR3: TGTGCCAGCAGTTTCCGACTCCTAGCTGAGCAGTTCTTC.